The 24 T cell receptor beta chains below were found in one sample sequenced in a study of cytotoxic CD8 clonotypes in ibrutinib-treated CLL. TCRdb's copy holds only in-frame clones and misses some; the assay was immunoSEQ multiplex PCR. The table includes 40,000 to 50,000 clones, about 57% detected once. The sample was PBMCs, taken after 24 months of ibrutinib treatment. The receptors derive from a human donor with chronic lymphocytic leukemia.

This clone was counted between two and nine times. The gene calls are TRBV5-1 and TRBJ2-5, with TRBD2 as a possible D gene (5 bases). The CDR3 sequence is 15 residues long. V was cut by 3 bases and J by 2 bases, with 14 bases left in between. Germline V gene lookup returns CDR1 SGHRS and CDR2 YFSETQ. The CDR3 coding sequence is TGCGCCAGCAGCTCCCTCGGGGAACCACAAGAGACCCAGTACTTC. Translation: CASSSLGEPQETQYF.

The CDR3 DNA follows: TGTGCCAGCAGCCCAACGGGACAGGGGCTATACGAGCAGTACTTC. It encodes CASSPTGQGLYEQYF. The rearrangement uses TRBV11-2 and TRBJ2-7; 10 nucleotides line up with TRBD1. CDR1 and CDR2 (germline): SGHAT, FQNNGV. V dropped 5 bases and J dropped 4; count of bases not matched to a gene: 8. The CDR3 is made up of 15 amino acids.

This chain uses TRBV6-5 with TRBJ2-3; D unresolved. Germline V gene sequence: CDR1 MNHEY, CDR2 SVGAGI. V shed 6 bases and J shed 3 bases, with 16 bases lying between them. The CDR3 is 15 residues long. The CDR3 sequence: CASSPGSVTTDTQYF. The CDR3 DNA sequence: TGTGCCAGCAGCCCAGGAAGCGTAACGACAGATACGCAGTATTTT.

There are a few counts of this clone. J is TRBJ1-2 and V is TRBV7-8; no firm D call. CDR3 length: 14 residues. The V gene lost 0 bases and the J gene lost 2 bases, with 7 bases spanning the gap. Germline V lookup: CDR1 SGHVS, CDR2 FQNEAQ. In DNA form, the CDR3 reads TGTGCCAGCAGCTTAGCGTCAAAGAACTATGGCTACACCTTC. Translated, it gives CASSLASKNYGYTF. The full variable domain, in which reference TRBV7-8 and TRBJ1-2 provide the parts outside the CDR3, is GAGVSQSPRYKVAKRGQDVALRCDPISGHVSLFWYQQALGQGPEFLTYFQNEAQLDKSGLPSDRFFAERPEGSVSTLKIQRTQQEDSAVYLCASSLASKNYGYTFGSGTRLTVV.

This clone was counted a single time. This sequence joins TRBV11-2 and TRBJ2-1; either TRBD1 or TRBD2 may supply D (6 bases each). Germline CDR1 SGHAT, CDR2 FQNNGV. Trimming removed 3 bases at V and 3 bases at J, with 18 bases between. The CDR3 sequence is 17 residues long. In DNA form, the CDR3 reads TGTGCCAGCAGCTTGGTGGGGGGCGTGAAGATCTACAATGAGCAGTTCTTC. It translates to CASSLVGGVKIYNEQFF. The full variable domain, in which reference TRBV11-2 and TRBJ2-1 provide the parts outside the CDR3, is EAGVAQSPRYKIIEKRQSVAFWCNPISGHATLYWYQQILGQGPKLLIQFQNNGVVDDSQLPKDRFSAERLKGVDSTLKIQPAKLEDSAVYLCASSLVGGVKIYNEQFFGPGTRLTVL.

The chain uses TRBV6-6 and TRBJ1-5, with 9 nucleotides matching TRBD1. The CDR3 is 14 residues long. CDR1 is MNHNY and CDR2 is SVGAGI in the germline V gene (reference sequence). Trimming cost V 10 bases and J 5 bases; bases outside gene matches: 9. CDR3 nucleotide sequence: TGTGCCACTGAGGTACAGGGGGCCTATCAGCCCCAGCATTTT. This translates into CATEVQGAYQPQHF.

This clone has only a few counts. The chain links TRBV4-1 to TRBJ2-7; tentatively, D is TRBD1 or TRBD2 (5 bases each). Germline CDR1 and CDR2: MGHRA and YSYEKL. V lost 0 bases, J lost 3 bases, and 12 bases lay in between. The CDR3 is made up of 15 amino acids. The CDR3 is CASSQEWRTLYEQYF. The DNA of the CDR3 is TGCGCCAGCAGCCAAGAGTGGAGGACACTCTACGAGCAGTACTTC.

CDR3 in amino acids: CASSYNGGNTEAFF. CDR3 DNA sequence: TGTGCCAGCAGTTACAATGGCGGTAACACTGAAGCTTTCTTT. The chain has TRBV6-5 and TRBJ1-1; D remains ambiguous. The CDR3 is made up of 14 amino acids. The germline CDR1 and CDR2 sequences are MNHEY and SVGAGI. V lost 2 bases and J 2 bases, leaving 9 bases between the germline ends.

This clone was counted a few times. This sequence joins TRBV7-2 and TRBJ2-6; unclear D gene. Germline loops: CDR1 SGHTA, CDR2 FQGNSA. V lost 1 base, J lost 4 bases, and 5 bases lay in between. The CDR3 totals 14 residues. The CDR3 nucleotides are TGTGCCAGCAGCTTAGATACAGGGGCCAACGTCCTGACTTTC. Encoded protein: CASSLDTGANVLTF.

The CDR3 loop reads CASSVLVGNTEAFF. The CDR3 nucleotides are TGCGCCAGCAGCGTCCTCGTGGGTAACACTGAAGCTTTCTTT. V and J are TRBV5-1 and TRBJ1-1; no clear D. CDR1 SGHRS and CDR2 YFSETQ come from the germline V gene. With 4 bases removed from V and 2 bases from J, the gap between germline ends came to 12 bases. The CDR3 is 14 residues long.

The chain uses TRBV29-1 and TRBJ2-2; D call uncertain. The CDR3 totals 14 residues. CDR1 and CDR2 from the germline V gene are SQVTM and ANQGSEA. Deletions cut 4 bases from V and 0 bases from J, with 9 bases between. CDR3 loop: CSVGQFANTGELFF. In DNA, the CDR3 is TGCAGCGTTGGCCAGTTCGCGAACACCGGGGAGCTGTTTTTT.

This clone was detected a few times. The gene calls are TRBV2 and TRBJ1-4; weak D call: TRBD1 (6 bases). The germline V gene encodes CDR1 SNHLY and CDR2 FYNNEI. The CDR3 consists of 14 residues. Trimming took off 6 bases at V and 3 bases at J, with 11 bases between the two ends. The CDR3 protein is CASRQGLANEKLFF. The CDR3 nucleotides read TGTGCCAGCAGACAGGGTCTAGCTAATGAAAAACTGTTTTTT.

The CDR3 DNA follows: TGTGCCAGCAGTTCGGTCGGACAGGGAGGAACTCCCAATCAGCCCCAGCATTTT. Translating gives CASSSVGQGGTPNQPQHF. The chain combines TRBV27 with TRBJ1-5, with 8 nucleotides matching TRBD1. The germline V gene has CDR1 MNHEY and CDR2 SMNVEV (reference sequence). The junction had 14 bases not matched to a gene; V was cut back by 4 bases and J by 3 bases. This CDR3 is 18 amino acids long.

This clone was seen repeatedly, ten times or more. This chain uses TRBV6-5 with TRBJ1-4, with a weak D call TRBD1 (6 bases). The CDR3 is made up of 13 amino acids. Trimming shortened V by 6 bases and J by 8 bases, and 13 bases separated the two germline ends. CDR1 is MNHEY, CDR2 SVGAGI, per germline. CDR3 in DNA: TGTGCCAGCAGCCGCCACAGGGAGGAAAAACTGTTTTTT. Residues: CASSRHREEKLFF.

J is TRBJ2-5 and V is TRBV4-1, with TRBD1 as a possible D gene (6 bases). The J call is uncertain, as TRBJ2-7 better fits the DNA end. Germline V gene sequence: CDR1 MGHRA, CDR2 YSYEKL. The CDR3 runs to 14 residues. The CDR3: CASSLSRGMYEQYF. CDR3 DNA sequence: TGCGCCAGCAGCCTATCTAGGGGGATGTACGAGCAGTACTTC.

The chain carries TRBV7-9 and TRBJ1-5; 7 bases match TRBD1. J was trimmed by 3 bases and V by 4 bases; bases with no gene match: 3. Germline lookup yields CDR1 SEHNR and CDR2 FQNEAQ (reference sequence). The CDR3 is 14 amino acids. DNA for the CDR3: TGTGCCAGCAGCTCCAGGGGGAACAATCAGCCCCAGCATTTT. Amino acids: CASSSRGNNQPQHF.

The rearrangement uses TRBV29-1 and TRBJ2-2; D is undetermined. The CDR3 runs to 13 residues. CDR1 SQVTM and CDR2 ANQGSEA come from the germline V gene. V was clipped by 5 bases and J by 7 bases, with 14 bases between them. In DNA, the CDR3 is TGCAGCGTTCGAGGAAGGGTAGGCGGGGAGCTGTTTTTT. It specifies CSVRGRVGGELFF.

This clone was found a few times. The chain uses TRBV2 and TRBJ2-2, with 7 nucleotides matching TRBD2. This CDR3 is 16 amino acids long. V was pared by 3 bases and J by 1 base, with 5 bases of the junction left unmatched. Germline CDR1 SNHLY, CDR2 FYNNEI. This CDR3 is CASSDMASGNTGELFF. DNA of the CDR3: TGTGCCAGCAGTGACATGGCTAGCGGGAACACCGGGGAGCTGTTTTTT. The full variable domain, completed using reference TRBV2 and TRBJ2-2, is EPEVTQTPSHQVTQMGQEVILRCVPISNHLYFYWYRQILGQKVEFLVSFYNNEISEKSEIFDDQFSVERPDGSNFTLKIRSTKLEDSAMYFCASSDMASGNTGELFFGEGSRLTVL.

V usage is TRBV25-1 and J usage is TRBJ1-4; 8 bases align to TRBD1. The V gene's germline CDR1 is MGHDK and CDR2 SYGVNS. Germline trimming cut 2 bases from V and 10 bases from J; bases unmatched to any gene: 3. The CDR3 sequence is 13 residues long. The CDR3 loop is CASSEPGQGKLFF. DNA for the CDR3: TGTGCCAGCAGTGAACCCGGACAGGGAAAACTGTTTTTT.

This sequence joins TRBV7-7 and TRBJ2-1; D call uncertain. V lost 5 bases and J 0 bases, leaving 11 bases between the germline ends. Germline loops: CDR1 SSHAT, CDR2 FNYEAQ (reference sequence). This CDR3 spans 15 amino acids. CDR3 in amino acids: CASSPGPSSYNEQFF. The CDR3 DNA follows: TGTGCCAGCAGCCCCGGGCCGAGCTCCTACAATGAGCAGTTCTTC.

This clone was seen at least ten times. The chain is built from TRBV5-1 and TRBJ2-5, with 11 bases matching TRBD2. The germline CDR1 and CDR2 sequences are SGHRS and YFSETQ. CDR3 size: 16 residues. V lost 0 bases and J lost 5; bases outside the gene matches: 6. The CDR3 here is CASSLAGLAGGETQYF. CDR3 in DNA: TGCGCCAGCAGCTTGGCCGGACTAGCGGGCGGCGAGACCCAGTACTTC. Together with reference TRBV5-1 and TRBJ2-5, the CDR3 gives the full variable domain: KAGVTQTPRYLIKTRGQQVTLSCSPISGHRSVSWYQQTPGQGLQFLFEYFSETQRNKGNFPGRFSGRQFSNSRSEMNVSTLELGDSALYLCASSLAGLAGGETQYFGPGTRLLVL.

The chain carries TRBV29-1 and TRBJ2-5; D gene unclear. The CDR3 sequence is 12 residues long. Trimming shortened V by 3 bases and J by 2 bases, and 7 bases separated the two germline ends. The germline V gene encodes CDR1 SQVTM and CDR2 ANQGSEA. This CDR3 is CSVEEGQETQYF. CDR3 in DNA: TGCAGCGTTGAGGAAGGGCAAGAGACCCAGTACTTC.

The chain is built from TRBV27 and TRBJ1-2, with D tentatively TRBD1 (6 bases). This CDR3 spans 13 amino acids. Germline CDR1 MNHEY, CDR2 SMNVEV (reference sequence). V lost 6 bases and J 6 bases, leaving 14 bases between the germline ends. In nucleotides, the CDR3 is TGTGCCAGCAGGGGCAGGGGACACGATGGCTACACCTTC. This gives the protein CASRGRGHDGYTF.

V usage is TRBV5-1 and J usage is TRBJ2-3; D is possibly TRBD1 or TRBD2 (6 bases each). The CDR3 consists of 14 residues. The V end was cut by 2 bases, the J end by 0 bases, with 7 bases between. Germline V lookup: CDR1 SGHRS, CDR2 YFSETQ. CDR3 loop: CASSFGGSTDTQYF. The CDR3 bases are TGCGCCAGCAGCTTCGGGGGCAGCACAGATACGCAGTATTTT.